Below, 27 T cell receptor beta chains from the same sample are listed, as sequenced in a study of Tregs in tolerant kidney transplant recipients. Profiling relied on immunoSEQ multiplex PCR, and the TCRdb table lists in-frame clones only, not all of them. The table lists fewer than 20,000 clones, around 60% of them singletons. Antigens of these TCRs are unknown. The sequenced material came from Tregs from blood cultured with allogeneic cells. Every receptor here comes from a human donor in good health.

The chain has TRBV9 and TRBJ1-2, with D possibly being TRBD1 (6 bases). From germline, CDR1 is SGDLS and CDR2 YYNGEE. Trimming left V 6 bases short and J 1 base short, with 25 bases between. The CDR3 has 18 amino acids. CDR3: CASTPLSNRDTDNYGYTF. CDR3 nucleotide sequence: TGTGCCAGCACCCCGCTCTCAAACCGGGACACCGATAACTATGGCTACACCTTC.

This chain links TRBV29-1 with TRBJ1-1, with D possibly TRBD1 on 5 matching bases. Germline values: CDR1 SQVTM, CDR2 ANQGSEA. The V end lost 3 bases, the J end lost 4 bases, and 15 bases lay between the germline ends. CDR3 length: 14 residues. The CDR3: CSVEVRGRVTEAFF. The CDR3 coding sequence is TGCAGCGTTGAGGTGCGGGGCCGGGTCACTGAAGCTTTCTTT.

The chain employs TRBV7-2 and TRBJ1-5; no clear D gene. Germline V CDR1 and CDR2: SGHTA, FQGNSA. The CDR3 contains 13 residues. V lost 1 base, J lost 7 bases, and 8 bases lay in between. DNA for the CDR3: TGTGCCAGCAGCTTAGATCGAGGGCAGCCCCAGCATTTT. Protein sequence: CASSLDRGQPQHF.

This chain uses TRBV7-2 with TRBJ2-2; D gene ambiguous. The CDR3 contains 13 residues. Germline lookup yields CDR1 SGHTA and CDR2 FQGNSA. The V gene lost 5 bases and the J gene lost 4 bases, with 8 bases spanning the gap. Here the CDR3 reads CASSPQSTGELFF. In DNA form, the CDR3 reads TGTGCCAGCAGCCCTCAGAGCACCGGGGAGCTGTTTTTT.

This rearrangement joins TRBV6-6 to TRBJ1-1; D ambiguous. CDR3 length: 13 amino acids. With 0 bases removed from V and 1 base from J, the gap between germline ends came to 3 bases. Germline lookup yields CDR1 MNHNY and CDR2 SVGAGI (reference sequence). The DNA for the CDR3 is TGTGCCAGCAGTTACTCCAGGAACACTGAAGCTTTCTTT. It translates to CASSYSRNTEAFF.

The chain combines TRBV18 with TRBJ2-7; possibly TRBD2 for D (5 bases). Germline V CDR1 and CDR2: KGHSH, LQKENI. The CDR3 loop spans 13 amino acids. Trimming removed 3 bases at V and 3 bases at J, with 9 bases between. CDR3 sequence: CASSPTRNYEQYF. CDR3 nucleotide sequence: TGTGCCAGCTCACCCACTAGAAACTACGAGCAGTACTTC.

The chain couples TRBV2 to TRBJ2-7; D is unresolved. V was pared by 3 bases and J by 3 bases, with 9 bases between. The CDR3 loop spans 13 amino acids. CDR1 is SNHLY and CDR2 is FYNNEI in the germline V gene. The CDR3 loop reads CASSDRPYYEQYF. CDR3 in DNA: TGTGCCAGCAGTGATCGACCTTACTACGAGCAGTACTTC.

Written as DNA, the CDR3 is TGTGCCAGCAGCTCCCGGGACAGGGAAACTTGGGGGCAGTATTTT. As protein: CASSSRDRETWGQYF. The V gene is TRBV6-5, the J gene TRBJ2-3; 9 nucleotides line up with TRBD1. Trimming took 6 bases from V and 11 from J; bases not matched to a gene: 15. Germline V CDR1 and CDR2: MNHEY, SVGAGI. The CDR3 is 15 amino acids.

The V call is TRBV4-1, the J call TRBJ1-3; D not certain. The CDR3 extends over 16 amino acids. In germline, CDR1 is MGHRA, CDR2 YSYEKL. V lost 0 bases, J lost 3 bases, and 12 bases lay in between. Written as DNA, the CDR3 is TGCGCCAGCAGCCAAGATCCAGGCGCCGGTGGAAACACCATATATTTT. It encodes CASSQDPGAGGNTIYF.

Here the CDR3 reads CASSPLSGTYNEQFF. CDR3 DNA: TGTGCCAGCAGCCCCCTTAGCGGGACATACAATGAGCAGTTCTTC. V gene TRBV7-2 combines with J gene TRBJ2-1; 8 bases map to TRBD2. Germline CDR1 reads SGHTA; CDR2 reads FQGNSA. The junction had 7 bases not matched to a gene; V was cut back by 5 bases and J by 4 bases. The CDR3 loop spans 15 amino acids.

By proportion, this clone is medium-sized (0.01 to 0.1%). The chain recombines TRBV18 with TRBJ1-1; D uncertain. Per germline, CDR1 KGHSH and CDR2 LQKENI. The length of the CDR3 is 14 residues. Trimming took 4 bases from V and 8 from J, leaving 17 bases between them. The CDR3 spells CASSRDSVSTEAFF. The CDR3 coding sequence is TGTGCCAGCTCACGCGACTCTGTGTCGACCGAAGCTTTCTTT. The full variable domain, rest sourced from reference TRBV18 and TRBJ1-1, is NAGVMQNPRHLVRRRGQEARLRCSPMKGHSHVYWYRQLPEEGLKFMVYLQKENIIDESGMPKERFSAEFPKEGPSILRIQQVVRGDSAAYFCASSRDSVSTEAFFGQGTRLTVV.

The gene calls are TRBV5-6 and TRBJ2-7; D uncertain. Trimming took 7 bases from V and 1 from J, leaving 12 bases between them. The germline gives CDR1 SGHDT, CDR2 YYEEEE. The CDR3 runs to 13 residues. DNA of the CDR3: TGTGCCAGCTCTACCTTCTTATCCTACGAGCAGTACTTC. It codes for CASSTFLSYEQYF.

This clone was picked up a small number of times. The V call is TRBV20-1, the J call TRBJ1-4, with unresolved D. The CDR3 covers 11 residues. Germline CDR1 reads DFQATT; CDR2 reads SNEGSKA (reference sequence). V was pared by 7 bases and J by 4 bases, with 7 bases between. The CDR3 DNA is TGCAGTGGGACGGATAATGAAAAACTGTTTTTT. This encodes CSGTDNEKLFF.

This clone counts as medium-sized. The chain employs TRBV6-5 and TRBJ2-7; D is unclear. The V gene's germline CDR1 is MNHEY and CDR2 SVGAGI. The germline V and J ends were trimmed by 8 bases and 5 bases, with 10 bases remaining between them. CDR3 size: 11 residues. The CDR3 bases are TGTGCCAGCGCCAGAGCCAACGAGCAGTACTTC. Its translation: CASARANEQYF.

The rearrangement links TRBV7-2 to TRBJ1-1, with D perhaps matching TRBD1 (6 bases). Deletions cut 5 bases from V and 6 bases from J, with 16 bases between. The CDR3 is 14 residues long. From germline, CDR1 is SGHTA and CDR2 FQGNSA. The CDR3: CASSLPNRASEAFF. In DNA form, the CDR3 reads TGTGCCAGCAGCCTTCCCAACAGGGCATCTGAAGCTTTCTTT.

The chain carries TRBV5-1 and TRBJ1-1; D remains unclear. The CDR3 covers 14 residues. The V gene's germline CDR1 is SGHRS and CDR2 YFSETQ. Trimming shortened V by 0 bases and J by 1 base, and 7 bases separated the two germline ends. The CDR3 sequence: CASSLVVSNTEAFF. CDR3 DNA sequence: TGCGCCAGCAGCTTGGTAGTTTCGAACACTGAAGCTTTCTTT.

This clone was counted between two and nine times. The chain employs TRBV6-1 and TRBJ1-5; D remains unclear. Germline CDR1 is MNHNS and CDR2 is SASEGT. The CDR3 loop spans 16 amino acids. V was pared by 2 bases and J by 4 bases, with 15 bases between. The CDR3 is CASSESIWWPNQPQHF. The CDR3 nucleotides are TGTGCCAGCAGTGAATCTATATGGTGGCCTAATCAGCCCCAGCATTTT.

The chain carries TRBV18 and TRBJ1-3, with D unresolved. V was trimmed by 6 bases and J by 4 bases, leaving 10 bases between them. Germline V gene sequence: CDR1 KGHSH, CDR2 LQKENI. The CDR3 consists of 13 residues. The CDR3 DNA follows: TGTGCCAGCTCCACCAATCAGGGAAACACCATATATTTT. Translation gives CASSTNQGNTIYF.

The V gene is TRBV10-3, the J gene TRBJ1-2; D ambiguous. Per the germline V gene, CDR1 is ENHRY and CDR2 is SYGVKD. V lost 6 bases, J lost 0 bases, and 14 bases lay in between. The CDR3 sequence is 15 residues long. The CDR3 region has the DNA TGTGCCATCAGACCGAACAGCGTTTCTAACTATGGCTACACCTTC. Its protein product is CAIRPNSVSNYGYTF.

This clone is medium-sized (0.01 to 0.1%) in the sample. V usage is TRBV4-3 and J usage is TRBJ2-2; no firm D call. The CDR3 length is 16 residues. The ends were cut back, 0 bases at V and 1 base at J, with 9 bases in the middle. Germline V gene sequence: CDR1 LGHNA, CDR2 YSLEER. The DNA for the CDR3 is TGCGCCAGCAGCCAAGAATGGCGAAGGAACACCGGGGAGCTGTTTTTT. This sequence encodes CASSQEWRRNTGELFF.

This clone was observed a few times. V and J are TRBV6-5 and TRBJ2-7; TRBD1 is a possible D gene (6 bases). The CDR3 contains 12 residues. Germline V gene lookup returns CDR1 MNHEY and CDR2 SVGAGI. Trimming cost V 7 bases and J 3 bases, with 10 bases left between them. This CDR3 reads CASTPDSYEQYF. The DNA for the CDR3 is TGTGCCAGCACCCCGGACAGCTACGAGCAGTACTTC.

V gene TRBV5-1 combines with J gene TRBJ1-1, with D maybe TRBD1 (5 bases). This CDR3 region has 13 residues. Trimming left V 4 bases short and J 5 bases short, with 12 bases between. From germline, CDR1 is SGHRS and CDR2 YFSETQ. The CDR3 DNA follows: TGCGCCAGCAGCCCGGGGGTCCCTACTGAAGCTTTCTTT. Translation gives CASSPGVPTEAFF.

The sample holds a few counts of this clone. The rearrangement joins TRBV7-8 to TRBJ2-5; D gene ambiguous. The CDR3 sequence is 11 residues long. V was pared by 5 bases and J by 6 bases, with 7 bases between. CDR1 SGHVS and CDR2 FQNEAQ come from the germline V gene. CDR3 protein: CASSRAQTQYF. The DNA of the CDR3 is TGTGCCAGCAGCAGGGCTCAGACCCAGTACTTC.

This chain joins TRBV27 and TRBJ1-1; D is undetermined. The CDR3 has 14 residues. V was cut by 8 bases and J by 2 bases, with 15 bases left in between. Germline V gene sequence: CDR1 MNHEY, CDR2 SMNVEV (reference sequence). The CDR3 loop reads CASGNRAPNTEAFF. CDR3 sequence (DNA): TGTGCCAGCGGTAACCGGGCCCCCAACACTGAAGCTTTCTTT.

The chain is built from TRBV6-1 and TRBJ2-7, with D tentatively TRBD2 (6 bases). Deletions cut 4 bases from V and 12 bases from J, with 37 bases between. The germline V gene has CDR1 MNHNS and CDR2 SASEGT. This CDR3 is 19 amino acids long. The CDR3 nucleotides read TGTGCCAGCAGTGCCCAAAGACCCGGGACTTTTGGGGGTAGGATTAGGCTGTACTTC. Protein sequence: CASSAQRPGTFGGRIRLYF.

The genes are TRBV15 and TRBJ2-3, with D maybe TRBD1 (5 bases). The germline V gene has CDR1 LNHNV and CDR2 YYDKDF (reference sequence). The V gene lost 0 bases and the J gene lost 9 bases, with 13 bases spanning the gap. CDR3 size: 14 residues. The CDR3 DNA is TGTGCCACCAGCAGAGATTTGGGGCGGAGAACGCAGTATTTT. It codes for CATSRDLGRRTQYF.

The chain joins TRBV20-1 to TRBJ2-7; D uncertain. The CDR3 totals 11 residues. Deletions cut 5 bases from V and 3 bases from J, with 8 bases between. Germline V gives CDR1 DFQATT, CDR2 SNEGSKA (reference sequence). The CDR3 bases are TGCAGTGCTCAGGATTACTACGAGCAGTACTTC. Amino acids: CSAQDYYEQYF.